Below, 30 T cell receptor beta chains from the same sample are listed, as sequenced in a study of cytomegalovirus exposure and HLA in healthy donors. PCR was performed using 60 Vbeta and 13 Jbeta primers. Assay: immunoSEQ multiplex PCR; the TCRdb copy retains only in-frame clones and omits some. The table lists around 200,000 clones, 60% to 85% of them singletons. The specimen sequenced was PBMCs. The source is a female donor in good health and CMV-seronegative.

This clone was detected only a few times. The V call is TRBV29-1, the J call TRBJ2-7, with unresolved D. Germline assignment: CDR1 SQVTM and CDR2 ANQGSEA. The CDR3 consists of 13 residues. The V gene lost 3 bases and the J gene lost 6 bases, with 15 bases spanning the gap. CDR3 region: CSVDRGSGTEQYF. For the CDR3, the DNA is TGCAGCGTTGATCGCGGTTCCGGCACCGAGCAGTACTTC.

CDR3 nucleotide sequence: TGTGCCAGCAGCCCCCGGGACAGCCTCTACGAGCAGTACTTC. Its protein is CASSPRDSLYEQYF. J is TRBJ2-7 and V is TRBV5-4, with 7 nucleotides matching TRBD1. This CDR3 comprises 14 residues. Germline V gene data show CDR1 as SGHNT and CDR2 as YYREEE (reference sequence). V lost 4 bases to trimming and J lost 3 bases; unmatched junction nucleotides: 7. Using reference TRBV5-4 and TRBJ2-7 for the parts outside the CDR3, the full variable domain is ETGVTQSPTHLIKTRGQQVTLRCSSQSGHNTVSWYQQALGQGPQFIFQYYREEENGRGNFPPRFSGLQFPNYSSELNVNALELDDSALYLCASSPRDSLYEQYFGPGTRLTVT.

CDR3: CASSLAGGGTYEQYF. Written as DNA, the CDR3 is TGCGCCAGCAGCCTAGCGGGGGGGGGTACCTACGAGCAGTACTTC. The chain is built from TRBV5-1 and TRBJ2-7, with 12 bases identical to TRBD2. Per the germline V gene, CDR1 is SGHRS and CDR2 is YFSETQ. This CDR3 is built from 15 residues. V was pared by 4 bases and J by 2 bases, with 4 bases of the junction left unmatched.

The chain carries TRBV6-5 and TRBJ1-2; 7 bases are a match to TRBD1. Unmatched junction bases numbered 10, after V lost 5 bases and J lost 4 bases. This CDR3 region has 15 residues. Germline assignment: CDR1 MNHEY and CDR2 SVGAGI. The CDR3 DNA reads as TGTGCCAGCAGTATACAGGGGCCGCCTTTCTATGGCTACACCTTC. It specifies CASSIQGPPFYGYTF.

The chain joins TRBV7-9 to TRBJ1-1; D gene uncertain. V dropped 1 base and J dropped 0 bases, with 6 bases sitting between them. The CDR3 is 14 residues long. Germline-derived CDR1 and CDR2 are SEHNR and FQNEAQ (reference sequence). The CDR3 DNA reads TGTGCCAGCAGCTTAGATCTTCTGAACACTGAAGCTTTCTTT. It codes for CASSLDLLNTEAFF.

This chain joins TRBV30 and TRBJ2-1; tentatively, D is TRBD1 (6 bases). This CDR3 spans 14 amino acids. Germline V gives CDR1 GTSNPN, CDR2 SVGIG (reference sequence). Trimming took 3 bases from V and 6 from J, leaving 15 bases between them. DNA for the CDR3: TGTGCCTGGAGCGCGGACAGTCACCTCAATGAGCAGTTCTTC. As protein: CAWSADSHLNEQFF.

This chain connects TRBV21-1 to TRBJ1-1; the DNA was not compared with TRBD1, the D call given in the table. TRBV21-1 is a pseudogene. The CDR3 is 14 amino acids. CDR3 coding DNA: TGTGCCAGCAGCCCTCCGGGACAGGACACTGAAGCTTTCTTT. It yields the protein CASSPPGQDTEAFF.

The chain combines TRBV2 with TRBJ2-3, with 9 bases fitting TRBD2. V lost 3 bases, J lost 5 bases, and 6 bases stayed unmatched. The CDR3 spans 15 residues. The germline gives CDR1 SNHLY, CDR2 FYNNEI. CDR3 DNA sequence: TGTGCCAGCAGTGATCGGCGGGGGGGTGTAGATACGCAGTATTTT. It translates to CASSDRRGGVDTQYF.

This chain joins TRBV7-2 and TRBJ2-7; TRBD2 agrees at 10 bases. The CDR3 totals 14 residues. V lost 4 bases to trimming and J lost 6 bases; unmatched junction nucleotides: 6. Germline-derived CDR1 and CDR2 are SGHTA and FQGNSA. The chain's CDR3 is CASSSEAGGPEQYF. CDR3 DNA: TGTGCCAGCAGCTCAGAAGCGGGAGGGCCCGAGCAGTACTTC. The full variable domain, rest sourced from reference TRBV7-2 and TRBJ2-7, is GAGVSQSPSNKVTEKGKDVELRCDPISGHTALYWYRQSLGQGLEFLIYFQGNSAPDKSGLPSDRFSAERTGGSVSTLTIQRTQQEDSAVYLCASSSEAGGPEQYFGPGTRLTVT.

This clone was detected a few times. CDR3 bases: TGTGCCATCAGTGAAGTGGCAGGCAATGAGCAGTTCTTC. This translates into CAISEVAGNEQFF. The chain links TRBV10-3 to TRBJ2-1; D is undetermined. Trimming stripped 3 bases from V and 6 bases from J, with 9 bases between. The CDR3 extends over 13 amino acids. CDR1 is ENHRY, CDR2 SYGVKD, per germline.

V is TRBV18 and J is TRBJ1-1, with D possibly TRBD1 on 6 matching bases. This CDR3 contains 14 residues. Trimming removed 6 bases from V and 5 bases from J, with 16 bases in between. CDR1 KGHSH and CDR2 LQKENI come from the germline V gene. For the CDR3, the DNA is TGTGCCAGCTCGCCGAACAGGGAATGGACTGAAGCTTTCTTT. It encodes CASSPNREWTEAFF.

CDR3 bases: TGTGCCAGCAGCCTTCCAGGGGAAGAGACCCAGTACTTC. Translated, it gives CASSLPGEETQYF. The chain is built from TRBV16 and TRBJ2-5; TRBD1 might be the D (6 bases). Looked up from germline, CDR1 is KGHSY and CDR2 is FQNENV. With 4 bases removed from V and 3 bases from J, the gap between germline ends came to 9 bases. The CDR3 runs 13 residues.

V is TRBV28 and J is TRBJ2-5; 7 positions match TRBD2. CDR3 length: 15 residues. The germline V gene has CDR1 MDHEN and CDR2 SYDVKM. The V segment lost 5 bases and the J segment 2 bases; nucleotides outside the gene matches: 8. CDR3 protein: CASSRREVLQETQYF. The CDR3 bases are TGTGCCAGCAGTAGACGGGAGGTCCTACAAGAGACCCAGTACTTC.

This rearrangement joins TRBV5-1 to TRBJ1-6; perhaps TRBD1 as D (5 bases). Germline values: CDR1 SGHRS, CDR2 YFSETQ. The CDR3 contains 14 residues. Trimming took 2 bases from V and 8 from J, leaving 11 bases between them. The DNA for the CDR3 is TGCGCCAGCAGCTTCCAGGGTGGGGATTCACCCCTCCACTTT. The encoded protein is CASSFQGGDSPLHF.

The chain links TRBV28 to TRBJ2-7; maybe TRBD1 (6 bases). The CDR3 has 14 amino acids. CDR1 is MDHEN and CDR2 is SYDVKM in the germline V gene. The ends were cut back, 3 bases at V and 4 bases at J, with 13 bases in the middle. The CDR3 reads CASSFRTENYEQYF. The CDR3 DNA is TGTGCCAGCAGTTTTCGGACAGAGAATTACGAGCAGTACTTC.

The CDR3 DNA sequence: TGCGCCAGCAGCCTAGTATGGACTAGCACAGATACGCAGTATTTT. Translating it yields CASSLVWTSTDTQYF. This chain uses TRBV4-3 with TRBJ2-3; a possible D gene is TRBD2 (5 bases). The germline CDR1 and CDR2 sequences are LGHNA and YSLEER. There are 15 residues in the CDR3. Trimming took off 4 bases at V and 0 bases at J, with 11 bases between the two ends.

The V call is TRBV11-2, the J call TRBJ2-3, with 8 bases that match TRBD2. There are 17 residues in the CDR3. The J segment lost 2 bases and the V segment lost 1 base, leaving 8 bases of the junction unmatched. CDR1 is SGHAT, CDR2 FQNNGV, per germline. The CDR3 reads CASSLVGIAGYTDTQYF. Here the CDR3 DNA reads TGTGCCAGCAGCTTAGTCGGTATAGCGGGATACACAGATACGCAGTATTTT.

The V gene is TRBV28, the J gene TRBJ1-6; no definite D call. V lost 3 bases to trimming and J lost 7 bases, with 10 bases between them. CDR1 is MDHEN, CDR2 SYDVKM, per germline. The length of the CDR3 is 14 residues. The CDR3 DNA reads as TGTGCCAGCAGTTTGCCGGGGTACAATTCACCCCTCCACTTT. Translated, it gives CASSLPGYNSPLHF.

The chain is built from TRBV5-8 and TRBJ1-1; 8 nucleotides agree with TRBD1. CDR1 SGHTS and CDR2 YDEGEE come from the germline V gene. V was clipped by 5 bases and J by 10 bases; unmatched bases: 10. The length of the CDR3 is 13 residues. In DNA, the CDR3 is TGTGCCAGCAGGCTCGAGGACAGGGATGTAGCTTTCTTT. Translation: CASRLEDRDVAFF.

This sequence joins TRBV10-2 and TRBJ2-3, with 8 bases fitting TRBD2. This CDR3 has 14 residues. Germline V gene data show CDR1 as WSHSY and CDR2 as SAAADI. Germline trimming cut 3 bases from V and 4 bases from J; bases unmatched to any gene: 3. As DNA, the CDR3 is TGCGCCAGCAGTGATAGCGGGATGCCAGATACGCAGTATTTT. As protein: CASSDSGMPDTQYF.

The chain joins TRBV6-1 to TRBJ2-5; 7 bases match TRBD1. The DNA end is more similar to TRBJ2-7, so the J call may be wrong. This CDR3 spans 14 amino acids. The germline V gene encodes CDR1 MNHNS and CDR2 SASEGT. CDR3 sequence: CASSARDSSYEQYF. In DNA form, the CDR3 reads TGTGCCAGCAGCGCCCGGGACAGCTCCTACGAGCAGTACTTC.

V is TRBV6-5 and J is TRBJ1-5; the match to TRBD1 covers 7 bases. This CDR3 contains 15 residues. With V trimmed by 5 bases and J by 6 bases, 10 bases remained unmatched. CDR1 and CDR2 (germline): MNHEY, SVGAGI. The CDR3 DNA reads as TGTGCCAGCAGTACCGACAGGGCCCGGGGTCAGCCCCAGCATTTT. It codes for CASSTDRARGQPQHF.

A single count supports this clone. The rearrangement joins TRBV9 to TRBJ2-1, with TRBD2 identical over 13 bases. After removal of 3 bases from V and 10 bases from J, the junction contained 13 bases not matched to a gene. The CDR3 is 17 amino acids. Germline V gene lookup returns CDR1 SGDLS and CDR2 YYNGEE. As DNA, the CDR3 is TGTGCCAGCAGCGCGGTGGGAACTAGCGGGGGGGCGATGGAGCAGTTCTTC. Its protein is CASSAVGTSGGAMEQFF.

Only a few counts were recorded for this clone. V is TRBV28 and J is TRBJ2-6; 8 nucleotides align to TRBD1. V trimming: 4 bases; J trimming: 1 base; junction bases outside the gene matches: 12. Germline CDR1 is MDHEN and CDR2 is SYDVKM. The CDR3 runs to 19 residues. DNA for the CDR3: TGTGCCAGCAGTTCTTACGCGACAGGGGCCCTTTCTGGGGCCAACGTCCTGACTTTC. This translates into CASSSYATGALSGANVLTF.

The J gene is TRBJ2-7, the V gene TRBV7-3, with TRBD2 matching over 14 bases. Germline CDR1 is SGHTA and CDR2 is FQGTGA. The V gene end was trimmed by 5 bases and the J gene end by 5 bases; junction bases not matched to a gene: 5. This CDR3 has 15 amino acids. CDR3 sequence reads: CASSPGTSGGDEQYF. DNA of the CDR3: TGTGCCAGCAGCCCAGGGACTAGCGGGGGAGACGAGCAGTACTTC.

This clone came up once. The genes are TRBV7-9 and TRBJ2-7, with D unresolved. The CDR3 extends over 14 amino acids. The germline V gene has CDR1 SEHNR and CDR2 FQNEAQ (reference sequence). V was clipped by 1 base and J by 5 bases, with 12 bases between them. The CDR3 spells CASSLGLNPNEQYF. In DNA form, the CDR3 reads TGTGCCAGCAGCTTAGGACTCAACCCCAACGAGCAGTACTTC.

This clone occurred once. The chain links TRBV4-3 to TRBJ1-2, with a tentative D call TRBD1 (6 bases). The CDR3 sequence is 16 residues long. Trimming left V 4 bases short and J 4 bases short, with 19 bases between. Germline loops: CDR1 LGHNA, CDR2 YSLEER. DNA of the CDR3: TGCGCCAGCAGCCTCCAGGGGAGGGGCGTGGGCTATGGCTACACCTTC. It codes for CASSLQGRGVGYGYTF.

The CDR3 is CASSLYPDRGLYEQYF. DNA for the CDR3: TGTGCCAGCAGCTTGTACCCGGACAGGGGGCTCTACGAGCAGTACTTC. The chain employs TRBV5-7 and TRBJ2-7; TRBD1 matches at 11 bases. TRBV5-7 is known as an ORF, though its function is uncertain. J was trimmed by 3 bases and V by 1 base; bases with no gene match: 6. CDR3 length: 16 amino acids.

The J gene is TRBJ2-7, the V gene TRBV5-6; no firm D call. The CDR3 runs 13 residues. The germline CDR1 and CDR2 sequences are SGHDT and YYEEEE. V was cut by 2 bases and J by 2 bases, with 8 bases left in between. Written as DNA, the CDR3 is TGTGCCAGCAGCTTCTCTAATCCCTACGAGCAGTACTTC. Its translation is CASSFSNPYEQYF.

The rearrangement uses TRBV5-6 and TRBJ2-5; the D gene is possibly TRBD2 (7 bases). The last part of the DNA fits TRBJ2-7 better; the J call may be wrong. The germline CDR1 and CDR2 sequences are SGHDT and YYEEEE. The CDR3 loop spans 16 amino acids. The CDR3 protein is CASSLTAGTFSYEQYF. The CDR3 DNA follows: TGTGCCAGCAGCTTGACAGCGGGGACATTCTCCTACGAGCAGTACTTC.